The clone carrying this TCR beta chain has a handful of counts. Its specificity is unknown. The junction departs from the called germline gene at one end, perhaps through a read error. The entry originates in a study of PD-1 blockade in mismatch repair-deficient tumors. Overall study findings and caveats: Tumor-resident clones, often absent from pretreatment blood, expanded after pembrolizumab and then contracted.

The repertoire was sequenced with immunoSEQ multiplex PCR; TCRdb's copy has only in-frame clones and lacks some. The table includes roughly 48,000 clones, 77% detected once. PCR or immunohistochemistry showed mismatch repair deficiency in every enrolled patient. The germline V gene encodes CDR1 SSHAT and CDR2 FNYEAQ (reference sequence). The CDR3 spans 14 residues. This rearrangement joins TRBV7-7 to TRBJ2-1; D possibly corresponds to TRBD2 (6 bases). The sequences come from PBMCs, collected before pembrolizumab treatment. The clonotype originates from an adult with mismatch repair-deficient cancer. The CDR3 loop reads CASSPPGVDNEQFF. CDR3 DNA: TGTGCTAGCAGCCCCCCGGGAGTGGACAATGAGCAGTTCTTC.